A selection of T cell receptor beta chains follows, all from one sample in a study of cytomegalovirus exposure and HLA in healthy donors. Measured with immunoSEQ multiplex PCR; TCRdb has only the in-frame clones, and not every one. The repertoire has about 200,000 clones, about 85% of them found once; the top ten carry approximately 0.4%. The sample was PBMCs. The receptor source for this set is a male donor in good health and CMV-seropositive. CDR3s include the opening cysteine and the closing phenylalanine or tryptophan. Fields, in order: J gene, clone size, D gene, V gene, CDR3 length, CDR3 DNA, CDR3 protein. A D gene is named only where the DNA matches it firmly. Only some rows state a clone size, as once, few, many or a class for expanded clones.

j_gene: TRBJ2-1
abundance: -
d_gene: -
v_gene: TRBV9
len: 13
CDR3nt: TGTGCCAGCAGCGCCCCGCAGGGAAGTGAGCAGTTCTTC
CDR3aa: CASSAPQGSEQFF

j_gene: TRBJ1-6
abundance: -
d_gene: -
v_gene: TRBV28
len: 14
CDR3nt: TGTGCCCTATCCTCGGGTTCTGGTAATTCACCCCTCCACTTT
CDR3aa: CALSSGSGNSPLHF

j_gene: TRBJ2-5
abundance: -
d_gene: TRBD2
v_gene: TRBV19
len: 15
CDR3nt: TGTGCCAGTAGTAAGGGGACTAGGCAACGGGAGACCCAGTACTTC
CDR3aa: CASSKGTRQRETQYF

j_gene: TRBJ1-6
abundance: -
d_gene: -
v_gene: TRBV30
len: 15
CDR3nt: TGTGCCTGGAGTGTGGGGCCGACCACAGCTTCACCCCTCCACTTT
CDR3aa: CAWSVGPTTASPLHF

j_gene: TRBJ2-7
abundance: -
d_gene: -
v_gene: TRBV6-6
len: 15
CDR3nt: TGTGCCAGCATCAAACAACTCTCAGGGCCCTACGAGCAGTACTTC
CDR3aa: CASIKQLSGPYEQYF

j_gene: TRBJ1-3
abundance: -
d_gene: -
v_gene: TRBV6-5
len: 13
CDR3nt: TGTGCCAGCAGTCCCCCAGGGGGAAACACCATATATTTT
CDR3aa: CASSPPGGNTIYF

j_gene: TRBJ1-2
abundance: -
d_gene: -
v_gene: TRBV15
len: 14
CDR3nt: TGTGCCACCAGCAGCCTCAGGGGTCTCGTCGGCTACACCTTC
CDR3aa: CATSSLRGLVGYTF

j_gene: TRBJ2-7
abundance: -
d_gene: -
v_gene: TRBV27
len: 12
CDR3nt: TGTGCCAGCACGGGGAAATCCTACGAGCAGTACTTC
CDR3aa: CASTGKSYEQYF

j_gene: TRBJ2-5
abundance: -
d_gene: -
v_gene: TRBV6-4
len: 17
CDR3nt: TGTGCCATCCCTTCGGCCCCTCTGGACGGGGAAAAAGAGACCCAGTACTTC
CDR3aa: CAIPSAPLDGEKETQYF

j_gene: TRBJ1-5
abundance: -
d_gene: -
v_gene: TRBV6-6
len: 16
CDR3nt: TGTGCCAGCAGTTACTCGGGAGGGGGGGCCCCTCAGCCCCAGCATTTT
CDR3aa: CASSYSGGGAPQPQHF

j_gene: TRBJ2-7
abundance: -
d_gene: TRBD1
v_gene: TRBV28
len: 15
CDR3nt: TGTGCCAGCAGTTTACGGGACAGGGGAACCTACGAGCAGTACTTC
CDR3aa: CASSLRDRGTYEQYF

j_gene: TRBJ2-3
abundance: -
d_gene: -
v_gene: TRBV7-9
len: 11
CDR3nt: TGTTCCAGTCAGGAGGGCGATACGCAGTATTTT
CDR3aa: CSSQEGDTQYF

j_gene: TRBJ2-7
abundance: -
d_gene: -
v_gene: TRBV2
len: 16
CDR3nt: TGTGCCAGCAGTGAAGCGCCCCCGGGAGTAGCCTACGAGCAGTACTTC
CDR3aa: CASSEAPPGVAYEQYF

j_gene: TRBJ2-1
abundance: -
d_gene: TRBD1
v_gene: TRBV29-1
len: 14
CDR3nt: TGCAGCGTACAGGGGGAGCCTGCCTACAATGAGCAGTTCTTC
CDR3aa: CSVQGEPAYNEQFF

j_gene: TRBJ1-5
abundance: -
d_gene: -
v_gene: TRBV19
len: 15
CDR3nt: TGTGCCAGTAGTCCGGACAGCTATAGCAATCAGCCCCAGCATTTT
CDR3aa: CASSPDSYSNQPQHF

j_gene: TRBJ1-5
abundance: few
d_gene: TRBD1
v_gene: TRBV30
len: 16
CDR3nt: TGTGCCTGGAGTGCGGACAGGGGGCTCAAGAGTCAGCCCCAGCATTTT
CDR3aa: CAWSADRGLKSQPQHF

j_gene: TRBJ2-2
abundance: -
d_gene: TRBD2
v_gene: TRBV9
len: 17
CDR3nt: TGTGCCAGCAGCGTAGGTGGTAGCGGGATTATCACCGGGGAGCTGTTTTTT
CDR3aa: CASSVGGSGIITGELFF

j_gene: TRBJ2-3
abundance: few
d_gene: TRBD2
v_gene: TRBV25-1
len: 16
CDR3nt: TGTGCCAGCAGTGAAGCGGGAGTGTCTAGTATCGGTACGCAGTATTTT
CDR3aa: CASSEAGVSSIGTQYF

j_gene: TRBJ2-2
abundance: few
d_gene: -
v_gene: TRBV9
len: 17
CDR3nt: TGTGCCAGCAGCGTAGTCGGGTCGGGATCGAACACCGGGGAGCTGTTTTTT
CDR3aa: CASSVVGSGSNTGELFF

j_gene: TRBJ1-6
abundance: -
d_gene: TRBD1
v_gene: TRBV4-1
len: 15
CDR3nt: TGCGCCAGCAGCCAAGGCGGGACAGGGGATCCACCCCTCCACTTT
CDR3aa: CASSQGGTGDPPLHF

j_gene: TRBJ1-1
abundance: few
d_gene: -
v_gene: TRBV7-8
len: 13
CDR3nt: TGTGCCAGCAGCTCAATTGACAGGCCTGAAGCTTTCTTT
CDR3aa: CASSSIDRPEAFF

j_gene: TRBJ2-7
abundance: -
d_gene: TRBD1
v_gene: TRBV7-2
len: 14
CDR3nt: TGTGCCAGCAGTTCACAGGGGGCGCGGTACGAGCAGTACTTC
CDR3aa: CASSSQGARYEQYF

j_gene: TRBJ1-1
abundance: few
d_gene: TRBD1
v_gene: TRBV7-2
len: 15
CDR3nt: TGTGCCAGCAGCACCTGGACAGGGGTGAACACTGAAGCTTTCTTT
CDR3aa: CASSTWTGVNTEAFF

j_gene: TRBJ2-5
abundance: -
d_gene: -
v_gene: TRBV6-1
len: 13
CDR3nt: TGTGCCAGCCAGACGGGGAGTGTGGAGACCCAGTACTTC
CDR3aa: CASQTGSVETQYF

j_gene: TRBJ1-5
abundance: -
d_gene: -
v_gene: TRBV19
len: 13
CDR3nt: TGTGCCAGTAGTCCTTTGAGGGATCAGCCCCAGCATTTT
CDR3aa: CASSPLRDQPQHF

j_gene: TRBJ2-1
abundance: -
d_gene: TRBD2
v_gene: TRBV19
len: 11
CDR3nt: TGTGCCAGTAGTATGGGGGGGGAGCAGTTCTTC
CDR3aa: CASSMGGEQFF

j_gene: TRBJ2-4
abundance: -
d_gene: -
v_gene: TRBV28
len: 12
CDR3nt: TGTGCCAGCAGTTCAGGGTTCTTCACTCAGTACTTC
CDR3aa: CASSSGFFTQYF

j_gene: TRBJ1-5
abundance: -
d_gene: -
v_gene: TRBV4-2
len: 13
CDR3nt: TGTGCCAGCAGTTTAGATCCTAATCAGCCCCAGCATTTT
CDR3aa: CASSLDPNQPQHF

j_gene: TRBJ1-1
abundance: -
d_gene: -
v_gene: TRBV10-3
len: 13
CDR3nt: TGTGCCATCAGTGATTCGGGGAACACTGAAGCTTTCTTT
CDR3aa: CAISDSGNTEAFF

j_gene: TRBJ1-1
abundance: -
d_gene: TRBD1
v_gene: TRBV5-1
len: 15
CDR3nt: TGCGCCAGCACCAAGCGAGGGACAGCGAACACTGAAGCTTTCTTT
CDR3aa: CASTKRGTANTEAFF

j_gene: TRBJ1-5
abundance: -
d_gene: -
v_gene: TRBV10-3
len: 15
CDR3nt: TGTGCCATCAGTGAGTTGGAGCATAGCAATCAGCCCCAGCATTTT
CDR3aa: CAISELEHSNQPQHF

j_gene: TRBJ1-4
abundance: -
d_gene: -
v_gene: TRBV7-9
len: 16
CDR3nt: TGTGCCAGCAGCTTAGACGGCCAGGTCGGTAATGAAAAACTGTTTTTT
CDR3aa: CASSLDGQVGNEKLFF

j_gene: TRBJ2-1
abundance: -
d_gene: -
v_gene: TRBV18
len: 13
CDR3nt: TGTGCCAGCTCACCAGGGCAGTGGCATGAGCAGTTCTTC
CDR3aa: CASSPGQWHEQFF

j_gene: TRBJ2-7
abundance: -
d_gene: -
v_gene: TRBV7-2
len: 14
CDR3nt: TGTGCCAGCAGCTTAGCTAGCCAGAGCTACGAGCAGTACTTC
CDR3aa: CASSLASQSYEQYF

j_gene: TRBJ1-6
abundance: once
d_gene: TRBD1
v_gene: TRBV27
len: 14
CDR3nt: TGTGCCAGCAATAGACAGGGGCTAAATTCACCCCTCCACTTT
CDR3aa: CASNRQGLNSPLHF

j_gene: TRBJ2-7
abundance: -
d_gene: -
v_gene: TRBV5-1
len: 16
CDR3nt: TGCGCCAGCAGCTTGTATCCTTCAGAACAGAGCTACGAGCAGTACTTC
CDR3aa: CASSLYPSEQSYEQYF

j_gene: TRBJ2-3
abundance: -
d_gene: -
v_gene: TRBV2
len: 14
CDR3nt: TGTGCCAGCAGTGGGGCACTGAGCACAGATACGCAGTATTTT
CDR3aa: CASSGALSTDTQYF

j_gene: TRBJ2-7
abundance: -
d_gene: -
v_gene: TRBV30
len: 14
CDR3nt: TGTGCCTGGATGGGGAGTCAATACTCCTACGAGCAGTACTTC
CDR3aa: CAWMGSQYSYEQYF

j_gene: TRBJ2-5
abundance: -
d_gene: TRBD1
v_gene: TRBV6-5
len: 14
CDR3nt: TGTGCCAGCACCACAGGGGTCCCAGAAGAGACCCAGTACTTC
CDR3aa: CASTTGVPEETQYF

j_gene: TRBJ1-6
abundance: few
d_gene: -
v_gene: TRBV6-1
len: 14
CDR3nt: TGTGCCAGCAGGCAAGACATATATAATTCACCCCTCCACTTT
CDR3aa: CASRQDIYNSPLHF

j_gene: TRBJ1-2
abundance: -
d_gene: -
v_gene: TRBV5-4
len: 16
CDR3nt: TGTGCCAGCAGCTTGCGGGGTGTGGGGGGGCGGTATGGCTACACCTTC
CDR3aa: CASSLRGVGGRYGYTF

j_gene: TRBJ2-4
abundance: -
d_gene: TRBD2
v_gene: TRBV6-5
len: 15
CDR3nt: TGTGCCAGCAGACCACTAGCGGGGGCTGTGAACATTCAGTACTTC
CDR3aa: CASRPLAGAVNIQYF

j_gene: TRBJ2-2
abundance: -
d_gene: -
v_gene: TRBV19
len: 15
CDR3nt: TGTGCCAGTAGTAACCCCACCCGGGGGACCGGGGAGCTGTTTTTT
CDR3aa: CASSNPTRGTGELFF

j_gene: TRBJ2-7
abundance: -
d_gene: TRBD1
v_gene: TRBV5-1
len: 15
CDR3nt: TGCGCCAGCAGCATAGAGACAGGGGGCTATTCCGAGCAGTACTTC
CDR3aa: CASSIETGGYSEQYF

j_gene: TRBJ2-4
abundance: -
d_gene: TRBD2
v_gene: TRBV27
len: 17
CDR3nt: TGTGCCAGCAGTTTTTATGCTAGCGGGAGGGCCGCGGACATTCAGTACTTC
CDR3aa: CASSFYASGRAADIQYF

j_gene: TRBJ2-1
abundance: -
d_gene: TRBD1
v_gene: TRBV6-1
len: 14
CDR3nt: TGTGCCAGCAGGGCCGGGACAGGGATGGGTGAGCAGTTCTTC
CDR3aa: CASRAGTGMGEQFF

j_gene: TRBJ2-1
abundance: -
d_gene: -
v_gene: TRBV9
len: 15
CDR3nt: TGTGCCAGCAGCGTAGGGGGGGGAGGGGGCAATGAGCAGTTCTTC
CDR3aa: CASSVGGGGGNEQFF

j_gene: TRBJ2-6
abundance: -
d_gene: TRBD2
v_gene: TRBV7-2
len: 18
CDR3nt: TGTGCCAGCAGCTCGGGGAGGGATAAATACTCTGGGGCCAACGTCCTGACTTTC
CDR3aa: CASSSGRDKYSGANVLTF

j_gene: TRBJ1-1
abundance: -
d_gene: -
v_gene: TRBV6-5
len: 13
CDR3nt: TGTGCCGTCCGGAGCGGGTTATACACTGAAGCTTTCTTT
CDR3aa: CAVRSGLYTEAFF

j_gene: TRBJ1-1
abundance: -
d_gene: TRBD1
v_gene: TRBV5-5
len: 14
CDR3nt: TGTGCCAGCAGCTGGGGACAGGGGAACACTGAAGCTTTCTTT
CDR3aa: CASSWGQGNTEAFF

j_gene: TRBJ1-2
abundance: -
d_gene: -
v_gene: TRBV28
len: 14
CDR3nt: TGTGCCAGCACTCCTGGGGGGGAGAACTATGGCTACACCTTC
CDR3aa: CASTPGGENYGYTF

j_gene: TRBJ1-2
abundance: -
d_gene: -
v_gene: TRBV6-5
len: 14
CDR3nt: TGTGCCAGCGGAAATAACAGGATCCCCTATGGCTACACCTTC
CDR3aa: CASGNNRIPYGYTF

j_gene: TRBJ1-1
abundance: -
d_gene: -
v_gene: TRBV7-9
len: 15
CDR3nt: TGTGCCAGCAGCTTACTCGGAGGACCGAACACTGAAGCTTTCTTT
CDR3aa: CASSLLGGPNTEAFF